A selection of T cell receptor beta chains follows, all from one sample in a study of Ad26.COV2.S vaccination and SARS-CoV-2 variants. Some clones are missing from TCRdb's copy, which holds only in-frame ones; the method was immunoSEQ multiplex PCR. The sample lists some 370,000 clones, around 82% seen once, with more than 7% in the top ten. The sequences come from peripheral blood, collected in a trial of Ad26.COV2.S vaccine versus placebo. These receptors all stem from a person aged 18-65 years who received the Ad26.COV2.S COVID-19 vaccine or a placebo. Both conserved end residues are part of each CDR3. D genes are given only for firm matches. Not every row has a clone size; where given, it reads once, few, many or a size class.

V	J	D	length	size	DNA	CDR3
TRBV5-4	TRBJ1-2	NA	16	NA	TGTGCCAGCGGCCCACCGAATCGGGGCGCGGGATATGGCTACACCTTC	CASGPPNRGAGYGYTF
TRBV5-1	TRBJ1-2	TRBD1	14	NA	TGCGCCAGCAGCTTGGGGGACAGGGAGGATGGCTACACCTTC	CASSLGDREDGYTF
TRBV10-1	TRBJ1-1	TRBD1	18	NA	TGCGCCAGCAGTGAAATACCGACAGGGCGACTTGTGGACACTGAAGCTTTCTTT	CASSEIPTGRLVDTEAFF
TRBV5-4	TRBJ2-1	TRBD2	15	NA	TGTGCCAGCAGCTTGGGGATTAGCGGGGGCAATGAGCAGTTCTTC	CASSLGISGGNEQFF
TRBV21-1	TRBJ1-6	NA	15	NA	TGTGCCAGCAGGGGGGGGCAGGGGTATAATTCACCCCTCCACTTT	CASRGGQGYNSPLHF
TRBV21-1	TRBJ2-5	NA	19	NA	TGTGCCAGCAGCAAACCGGTTAAGGGGCGCCTTTCGTTATTGGAGACCCAGTACTTC	CASSKPVKGRLSLLETQYF
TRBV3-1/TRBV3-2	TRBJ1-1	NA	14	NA	TGTGCCAGCAGCCAAGATTGGGTGAACACTGAAGCTTTCTTT	CASSQDWVNTEAFF
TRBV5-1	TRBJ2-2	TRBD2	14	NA	TGCGCCAGCAGCTTTACGGGGGGCACCGGGGAGCTGTTTTTT	CASSFTGGTGELFF
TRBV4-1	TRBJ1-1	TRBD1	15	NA	TGCGCCAGCAGCCCGGGACAGGGGGCGTATACTGAAGCTTTCTTT	CASSPGQGAYTEAFF
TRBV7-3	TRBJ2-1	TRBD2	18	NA	TGTGCCAGCAGCTTAACGAAATCCCTAGCGGGAGCCTATAATGAGCAGTTCTTC	CASSLTKSLAGAYNEQFF
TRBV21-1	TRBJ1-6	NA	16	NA	TGTGCCAGGGGAAGACCGGAGGGCACCTATAATTCACCCCTCCACTTT	CARGRPEGTYNSPLHF
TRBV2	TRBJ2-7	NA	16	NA	TGTGCCAGCAGTGAAATTGGCGGGATTAGAGTCTACGAGCAGTACTTC	CASSEIGGIRVYEQYF
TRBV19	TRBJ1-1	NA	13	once	TGTGCCAGTAGTGTTGGGGGTGGTACTGAAGCTTTCTTT	CASSVGGGTEAFF
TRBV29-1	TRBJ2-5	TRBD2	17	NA	TGCAGCGCCCCAGCGTCTCTAGCGGGAGACCTATCGGAGACCCAGTACTTC	CSAPASLAGDLSETQYF
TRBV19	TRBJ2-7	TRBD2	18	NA	TGTGCCAGTAGCCCAAGACTACTAGCGGGAGCCCCCTTCTACGAGCAGTACTTC	CASSPRLLAGAPFYEQYF
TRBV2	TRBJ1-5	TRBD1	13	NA	TGTGCCAGCAGGGGACAGCTACATCAGCCCCAGCATTTT	CASRGQLHQPQHF
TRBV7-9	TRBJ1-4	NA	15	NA	TGTGCCAGCAGCCCGCGTGGACGGTTGAATGAAAAACTGTTTTTT	CASSPRGRLNEKLFF
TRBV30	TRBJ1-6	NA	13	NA	TGTGCCTGGACCCCGTTCCTAAATTCACCCCTCCACTTT	CAWTPFLNSPLHF
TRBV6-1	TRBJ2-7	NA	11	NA	TGTGCCAGCAGTGAAGGGTTAGATCAGTACTTC	CASSEGLDQYF
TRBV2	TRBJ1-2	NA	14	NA	TGTGCCAGCAGTGAACGGGATTCGAACTATGGCTACACCTTC	CASSERDSNYGYTF
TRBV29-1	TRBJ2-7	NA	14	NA	TGCAGCGTCGTCGGACCAGAGAGTGGCTACGAGCAGTACTTC	CSVVGPESGYEQYF
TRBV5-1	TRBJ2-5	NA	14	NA	TGCGCCAGCAGCCCCCTCGCTAACCAAGAGACCCAGTACTTC	CASSPLANQETQYF
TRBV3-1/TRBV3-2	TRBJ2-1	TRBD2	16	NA	TGTGCCAGCAGTCGCCTGAGAGCGGGAGGTAACAATGAGCAGTTCTTC	CASSRLRAGGNNEQFF
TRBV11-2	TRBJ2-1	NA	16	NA	TGTGCCAGCAGCTTAGAATTCGGGGGAACCGACAATGAGCAGTTCTTC	CASSLEFGGTDNEQFF
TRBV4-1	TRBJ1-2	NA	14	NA	TGCGCCAGCAGCTCAGTGACAGGAGGGGATGGCTACACCTTC	CASSSVTGGDGYTF
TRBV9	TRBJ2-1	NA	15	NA	TGTGCCAGCAGCGGCGTACTGAGCTCCTACAATGAGCAGTTCTTC	CASSGVLSSYNEQFF
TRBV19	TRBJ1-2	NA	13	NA	TGTGCCAGTACCGCACAGCACAGGGCCGGCTACACCTTC	CASTAQHRAGYTF
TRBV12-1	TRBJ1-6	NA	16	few	TGTGCCAGCAGCCCAGCTGGGCAGCCCTATAATTCACCCCTCCACTTT	CASSPAGQPYNSPLHF
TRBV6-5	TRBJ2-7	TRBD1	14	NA	TGTGCCAGCAGATGGGACAGGGTCTCCTACGAGCAGTACTTC	CASRWDRVSYEQYF
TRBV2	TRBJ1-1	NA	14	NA	TGTGCCAGCAGTGAAGGAGGCAGGGGCACTGAAGCTTTCTTT	CASSEGGRGTEAFF
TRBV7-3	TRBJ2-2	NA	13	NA	TGTGCCAGCAGCTTAACTTCCACCGGGGAGCTGTTTTTT	CASSLTSTGELFF
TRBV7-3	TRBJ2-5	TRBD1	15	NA	TGTGCCAGCAGTTTACAACAGGGGGCAGGAGAGACCCAGTACTTC	CASSLQQGAGETQYF
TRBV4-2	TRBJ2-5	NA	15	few	TGTGCCAGCAGCCAAGATCTGGGCCTGTTGGAGACCCAGTACTTC	CASSQDLGLLETQYF
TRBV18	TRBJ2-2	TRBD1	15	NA	TGTGCCAGCTCAACAACCGGGACAGGGGGCCGGGAGCTGTTTTTT	CASSTTGTGGRELFF
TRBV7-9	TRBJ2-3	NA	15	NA	TGTGCCAGCAGCTTAGGTGCGGGGTACACAGATACGCAGTATTTT	CASSLGAGYTDTQYF